Detailed here is one T cell receptor (beta chain). Participants were placed into cohorts based on the clinical history they reported. The recovered donors of Cohort 3 showed two negative PCRs, clearance, or symptom resolution. The CDR3 runs 15 residues. Germline V CDR1 and CDR2: SGHNT, YYREEE (reference sequence). The ends were cut back, 3 bases at V and 3 bases at J, with 12 bases in the middle. This sample is part of a study of blood T cell repertoires in COVID-19. Study information: The United States, Italy and Spain supplied acute and convalescent COVID-19 samples. T cells, B-cell-depleted T cells, or PBMCs supplied cDNA or gDNA.

Some clones are missing from TCRdb's copy, which holds only in-frame ones; the method was immunoSEQ multiplex PCR. The table includes approximately 160,000 clones, 80% detected once. The sequencing input was PBMCs or T cells enriched from blood (not recorded which). The receptor was isolated from a man aged 35-49 years who had recovered from COVID-19. The rearrangement links TRBV5-4 to TRBJ1-4; a weak D match, TRBD1 (5 bases). The CDR3 spells CASSYSRQPNEKLFF. CDR3 in DNA: TGTGCCAGCAGCTACTCGCGACAGCCTAATGAAAAACTGTTTTTT.